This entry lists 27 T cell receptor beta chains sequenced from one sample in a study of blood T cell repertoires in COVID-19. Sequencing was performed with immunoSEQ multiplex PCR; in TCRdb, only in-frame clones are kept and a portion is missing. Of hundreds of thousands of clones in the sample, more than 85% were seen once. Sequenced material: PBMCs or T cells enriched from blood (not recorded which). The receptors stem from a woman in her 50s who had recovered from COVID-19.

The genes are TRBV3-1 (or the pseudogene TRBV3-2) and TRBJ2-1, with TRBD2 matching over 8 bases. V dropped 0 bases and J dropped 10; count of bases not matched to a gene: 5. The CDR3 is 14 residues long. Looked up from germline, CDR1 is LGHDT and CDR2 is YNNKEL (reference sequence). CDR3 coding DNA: TGTGCCAGCAGCCAAGATCCTACTAGCGGAGAGCAGTTCTTC. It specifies CASSQDPTSGEQFF.

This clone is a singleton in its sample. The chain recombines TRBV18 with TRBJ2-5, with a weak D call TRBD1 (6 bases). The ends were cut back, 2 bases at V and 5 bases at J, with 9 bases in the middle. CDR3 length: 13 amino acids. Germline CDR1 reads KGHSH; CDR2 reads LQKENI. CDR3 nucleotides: TGTGCCAGCTCACCAAGAGACAGGGAGACCCAGTACTTC. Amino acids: CASSPRDRETQYF.

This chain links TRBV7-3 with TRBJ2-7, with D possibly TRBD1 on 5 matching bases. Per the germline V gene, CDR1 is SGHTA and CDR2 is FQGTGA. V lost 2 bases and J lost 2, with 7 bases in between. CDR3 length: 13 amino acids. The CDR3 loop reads CASSLQGTYEQYF. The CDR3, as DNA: TGTGCCAGCAGCTTACAGGGTACCTACGAGCAGTACTTC.

The CDR3 protein is CASRDGGLAGYVGELFF. As DNA, the CDR3 is TGTGCCAGCAGAGACGGGGGACTAGCGGGATATGTCGGGGAGCTGTTTTTT. The chain couples TRBV2 to TRBJ2-2, with TRBD2 matching over 13 bases. V lost 6 bases and J lost 7; bases outside the gene matches: 11. CDR1 is SNHLY, CDR2 FYNNEI, per germline. This CDR3 is built from 17 residues.

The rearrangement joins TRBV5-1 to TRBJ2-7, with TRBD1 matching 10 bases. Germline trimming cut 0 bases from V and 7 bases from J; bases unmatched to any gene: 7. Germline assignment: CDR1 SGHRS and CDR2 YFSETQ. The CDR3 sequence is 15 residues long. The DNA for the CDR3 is TGCGCCAGCAGCTTGGCGGGGACAGGGGTAGGGGAGCAGTACTTC. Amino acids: CASSLAGTGVGEQYF. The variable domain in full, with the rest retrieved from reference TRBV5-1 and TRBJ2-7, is KAGVTQTPRYLIKTRGQQVTLSCSPISGHRSVSWYQQTPGQGLQFLFEYFSETQRNKGNFPGRFSGRQFSNSRSEMNVSTLELGDSALYLCASSLAGTGVGEQYFGPGTRLTVT.

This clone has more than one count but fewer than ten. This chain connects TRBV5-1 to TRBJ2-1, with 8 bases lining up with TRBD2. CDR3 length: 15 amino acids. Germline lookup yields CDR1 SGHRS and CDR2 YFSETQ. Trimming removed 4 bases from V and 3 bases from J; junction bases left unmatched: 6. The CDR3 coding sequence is TGCGCCAGCAGCCCAAGCGGGAGTGGCTACAATGAGCAGTTCTTC. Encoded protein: CASSPSGSGYNEQFF.

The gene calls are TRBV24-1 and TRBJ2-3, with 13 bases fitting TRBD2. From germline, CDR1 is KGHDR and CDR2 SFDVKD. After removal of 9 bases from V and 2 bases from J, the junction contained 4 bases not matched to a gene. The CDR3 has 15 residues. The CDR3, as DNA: TGTGCCACCGGGACTAGCGGGACCGCCACAGATACGCAGTATTTT. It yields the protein CATGTSGTATDTQYF.

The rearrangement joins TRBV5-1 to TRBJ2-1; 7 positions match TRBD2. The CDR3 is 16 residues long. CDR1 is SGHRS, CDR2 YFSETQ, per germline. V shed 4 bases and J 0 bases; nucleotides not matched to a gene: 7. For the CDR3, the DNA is TGCGCCAGCAGCCTACTCGGGAGGAGCTCCTACAATGAGCAGTTCTTC. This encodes CASSLLGRSSYNEQFF. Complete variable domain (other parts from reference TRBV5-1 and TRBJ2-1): KAGVTQTPRYLIKTRGQQVTLSCSPISGHRSVSWYQQTPGQGLQFLFEYFSETQRNKGNFPGRFSGRQFSNSRSEMNVSTLELGDSALYLCASSLLGRSSYNEQFFGPGTRLTVL.

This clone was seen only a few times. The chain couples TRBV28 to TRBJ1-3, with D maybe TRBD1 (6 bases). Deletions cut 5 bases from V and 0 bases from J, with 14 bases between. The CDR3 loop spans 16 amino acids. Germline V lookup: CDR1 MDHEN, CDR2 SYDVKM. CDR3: CASSLRTGSSGNTIYF. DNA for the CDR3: TGTGCCAGCAGTCTCCGAACAGGGAGCTCTGGAAACACCATATATTTT.

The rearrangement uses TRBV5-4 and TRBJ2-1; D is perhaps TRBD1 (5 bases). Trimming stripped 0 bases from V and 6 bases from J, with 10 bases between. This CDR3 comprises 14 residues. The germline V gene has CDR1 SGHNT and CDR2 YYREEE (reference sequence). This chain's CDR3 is CASSLAGGANEQFF. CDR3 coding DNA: TGTGCCAGCAGCTTGGCAGGTGGGGCCAATGAGCAGTTCTTC.

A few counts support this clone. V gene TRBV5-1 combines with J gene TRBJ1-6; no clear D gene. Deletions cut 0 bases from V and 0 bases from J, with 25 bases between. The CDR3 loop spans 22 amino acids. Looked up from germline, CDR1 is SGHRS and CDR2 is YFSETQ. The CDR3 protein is CASSLGPGFDLKGDSYNSPLHF. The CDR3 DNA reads TGCGCCAGCAGCTTGGGGCCTGGGTTTGACTTGAAGGGAGACTCCTATAATTCACCCCTCCACTTT.

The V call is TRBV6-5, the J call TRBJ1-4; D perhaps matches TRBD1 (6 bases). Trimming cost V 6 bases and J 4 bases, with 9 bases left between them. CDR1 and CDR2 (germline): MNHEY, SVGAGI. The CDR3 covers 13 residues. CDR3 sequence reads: CASSWTDNEKLFF. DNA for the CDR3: TGTGCCAGCAGCTGGACAGATAATGAAAAACTGTTTTTT.

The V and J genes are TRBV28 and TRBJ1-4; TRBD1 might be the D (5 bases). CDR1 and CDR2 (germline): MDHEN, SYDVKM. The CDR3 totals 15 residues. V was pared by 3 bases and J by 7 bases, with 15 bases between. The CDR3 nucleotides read TGTGCCAGCAGTTTTTTTCCCTTAAGGGGTGAAAAACTGTTTTTT. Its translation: CASSFFPLRGEKLFF.

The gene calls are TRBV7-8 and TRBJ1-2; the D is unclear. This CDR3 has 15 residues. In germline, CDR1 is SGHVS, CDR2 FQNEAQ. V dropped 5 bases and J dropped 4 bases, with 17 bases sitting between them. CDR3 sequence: CASSPKVNVGYGYTF. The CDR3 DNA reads TGTGCCAGCAGCCCAAAAGTAAACGTCGGCTATGGCTACACCTTC.

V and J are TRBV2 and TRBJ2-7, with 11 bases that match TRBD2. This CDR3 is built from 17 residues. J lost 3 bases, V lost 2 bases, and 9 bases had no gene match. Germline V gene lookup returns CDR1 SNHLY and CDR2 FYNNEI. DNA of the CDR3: TGTGCCAGCAGTGAAAGGCCGGGGACTAGCGGCCGCTACGAGCAGTACTTC. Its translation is CASSERPGTSGRYEQYF.

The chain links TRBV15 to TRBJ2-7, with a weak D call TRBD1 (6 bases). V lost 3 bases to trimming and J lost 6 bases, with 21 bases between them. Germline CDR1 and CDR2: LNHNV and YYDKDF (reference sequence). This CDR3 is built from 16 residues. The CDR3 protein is CATSSSRFTGLIEQYF. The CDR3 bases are TGTGCCACCAGCAGTAGCAGGTTTACAGGGTTAATCGAGCAGTACTTC.

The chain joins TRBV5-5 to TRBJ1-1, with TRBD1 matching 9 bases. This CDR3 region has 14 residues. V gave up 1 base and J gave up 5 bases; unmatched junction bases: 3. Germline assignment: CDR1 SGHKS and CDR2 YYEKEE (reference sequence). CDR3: CASSLHRGQTEAFF. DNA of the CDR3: TGTGCCAGCAGCTTGCACAGGGGGCAAACTGAAGCTTTCTTT.

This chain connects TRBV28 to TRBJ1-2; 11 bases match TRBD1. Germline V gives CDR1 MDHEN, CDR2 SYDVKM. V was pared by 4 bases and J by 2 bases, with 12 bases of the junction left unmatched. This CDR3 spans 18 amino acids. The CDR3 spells CASSSRGQGVNSNYGYTF. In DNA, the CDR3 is TGTGCCAGCAGTTCTAGGGGACAGGGGGTTAACTCGAACTATGGCTACACCTTC.

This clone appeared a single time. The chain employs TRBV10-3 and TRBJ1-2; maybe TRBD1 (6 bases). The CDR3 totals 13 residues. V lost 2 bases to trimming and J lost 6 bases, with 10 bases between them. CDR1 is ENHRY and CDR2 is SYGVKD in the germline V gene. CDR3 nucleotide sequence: TGTGCCATCAGTGAGGGCAGGGGTCATGGCTACACCTTC. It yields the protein CAISEGRGHGYTF.

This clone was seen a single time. For the CDR3, the DNA is TGTGCCAGCAGCAAAGGACAGGCCTACGAGCAGTACTTC. Translating it yields CASSKGQAYEQYF. V and J are TRBV6-2 or TRBV6-3 and TRBJ2-7; 7 bases match TRBD1. V lost 6 bases, J lost 2 bases, and 4 bases stayed unmatched. CDR3 length: 13 amino acids. The germline V gene has CDR1 MNHEY and CDR2 SVGEGT.

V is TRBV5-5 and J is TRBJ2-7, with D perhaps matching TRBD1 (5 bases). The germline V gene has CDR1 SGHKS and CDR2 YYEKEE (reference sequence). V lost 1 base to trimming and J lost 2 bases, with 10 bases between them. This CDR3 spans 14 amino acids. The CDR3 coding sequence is TGTGCCAGCAGCTTGATTCAGGGCCCCTACGAGCAGTACTTC. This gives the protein CASSLIQGPYEQYF.

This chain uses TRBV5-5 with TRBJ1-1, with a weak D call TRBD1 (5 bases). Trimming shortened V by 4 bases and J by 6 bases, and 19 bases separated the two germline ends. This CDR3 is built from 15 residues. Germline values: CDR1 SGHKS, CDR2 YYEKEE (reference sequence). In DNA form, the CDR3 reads TGTGCCAGCAGCCCGGGGGGAGGGATAAACGCTGAAGCTTTCTTT. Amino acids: CASSPGGGINAEAFF.

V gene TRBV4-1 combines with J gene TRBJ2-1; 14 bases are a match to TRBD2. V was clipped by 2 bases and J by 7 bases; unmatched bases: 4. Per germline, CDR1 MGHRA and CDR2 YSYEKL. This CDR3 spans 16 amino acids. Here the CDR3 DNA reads TGCGCCAGCAGCCAATCGGGACTAGCGGGAGATAATGAGCAGTTCTTC. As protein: CASSQSGLAGDNEQFF.

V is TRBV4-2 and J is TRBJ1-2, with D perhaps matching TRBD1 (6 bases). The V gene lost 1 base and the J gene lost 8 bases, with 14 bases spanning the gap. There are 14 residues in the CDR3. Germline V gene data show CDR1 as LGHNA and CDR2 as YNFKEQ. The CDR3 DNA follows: TGTGCCAGCAGCCAAGTTCAGGGGTTAGGGGGCTACACCTTC. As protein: CASSQVQGLGGYTF.

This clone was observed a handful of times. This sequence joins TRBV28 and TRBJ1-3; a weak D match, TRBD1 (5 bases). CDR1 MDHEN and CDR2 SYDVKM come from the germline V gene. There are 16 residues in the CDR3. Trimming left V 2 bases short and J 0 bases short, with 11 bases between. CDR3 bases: TGTGCCAGCAGTTTAGCCCGGACAAGCTCTGGAAACACCATATATTTT. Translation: CASSLARTSSGNTIYF.

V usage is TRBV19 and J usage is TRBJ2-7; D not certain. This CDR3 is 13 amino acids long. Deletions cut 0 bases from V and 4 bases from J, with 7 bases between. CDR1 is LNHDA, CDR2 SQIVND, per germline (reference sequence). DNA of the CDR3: TGTGCCAGTAGTATAGAGGCCAGATACGAGCAGTACTTC. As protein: CASSIEARYEQYF.

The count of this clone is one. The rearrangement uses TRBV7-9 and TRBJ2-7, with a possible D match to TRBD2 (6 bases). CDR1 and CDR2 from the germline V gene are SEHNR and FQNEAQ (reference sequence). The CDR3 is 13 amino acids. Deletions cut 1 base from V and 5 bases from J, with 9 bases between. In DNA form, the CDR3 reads TGTGCCAGCAGCTTAGTCGGGACTCACGAGCAGTACTTC. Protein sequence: CASSLVGTHEQYF.